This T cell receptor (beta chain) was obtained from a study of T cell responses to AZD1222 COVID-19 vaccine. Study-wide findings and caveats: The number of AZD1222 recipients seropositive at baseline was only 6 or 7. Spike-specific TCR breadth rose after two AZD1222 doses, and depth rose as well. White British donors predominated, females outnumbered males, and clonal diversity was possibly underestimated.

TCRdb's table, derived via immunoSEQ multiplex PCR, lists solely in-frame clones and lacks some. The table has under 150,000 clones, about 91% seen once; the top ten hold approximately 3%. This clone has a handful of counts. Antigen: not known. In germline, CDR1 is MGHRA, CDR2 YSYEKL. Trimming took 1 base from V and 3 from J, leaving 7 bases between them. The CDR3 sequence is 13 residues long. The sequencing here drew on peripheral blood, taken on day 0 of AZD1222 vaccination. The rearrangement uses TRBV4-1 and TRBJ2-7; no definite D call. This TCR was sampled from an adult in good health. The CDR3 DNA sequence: TGCGCCAGCAGCCAAGGGCGGAACTACGAGCAGTACTTC. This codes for CASSQGRNYEQYF.